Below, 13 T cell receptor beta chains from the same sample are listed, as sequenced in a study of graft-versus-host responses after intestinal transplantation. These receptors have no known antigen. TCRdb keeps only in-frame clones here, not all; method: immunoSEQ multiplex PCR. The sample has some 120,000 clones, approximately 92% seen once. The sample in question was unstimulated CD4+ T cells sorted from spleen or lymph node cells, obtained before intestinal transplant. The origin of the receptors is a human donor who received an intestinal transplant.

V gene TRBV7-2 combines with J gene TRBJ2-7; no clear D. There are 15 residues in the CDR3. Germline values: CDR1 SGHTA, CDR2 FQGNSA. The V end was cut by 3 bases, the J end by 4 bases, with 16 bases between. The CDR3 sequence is CASSFDSPMTYEQYF. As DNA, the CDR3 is TGTGCCAGCAGCTTCGATAGTCCCATGACGTACGAGCAGTACTTC.

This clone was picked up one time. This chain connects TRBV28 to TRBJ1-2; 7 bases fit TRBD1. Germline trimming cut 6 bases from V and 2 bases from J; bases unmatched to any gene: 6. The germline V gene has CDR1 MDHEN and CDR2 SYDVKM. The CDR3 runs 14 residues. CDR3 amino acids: CASRSQGLNYGYTF. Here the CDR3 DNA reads TGTGCCAGCAGATCACAGGGGCTCAACTATGGCTACACCTTC.

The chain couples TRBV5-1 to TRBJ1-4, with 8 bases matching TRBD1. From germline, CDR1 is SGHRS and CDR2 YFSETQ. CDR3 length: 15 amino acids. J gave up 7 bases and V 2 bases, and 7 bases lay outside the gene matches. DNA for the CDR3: TGCGCCAGCAGCTTCGACAGGGGACTTGGTGAAAAACTGTTTTTT. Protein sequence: CASSFDRGLGEKLFF. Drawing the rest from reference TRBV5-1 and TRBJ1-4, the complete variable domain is KAGVTQTPRYLIKTRGQQVTLSCSPISGHRSVSWYQQTPGQGLQFLFEYFSETQRNKGNFPGRFSGRQFSNSRSEMNVSTLELGDSALYLCASSFDRGLGEKLFFGSGTQLSVL.

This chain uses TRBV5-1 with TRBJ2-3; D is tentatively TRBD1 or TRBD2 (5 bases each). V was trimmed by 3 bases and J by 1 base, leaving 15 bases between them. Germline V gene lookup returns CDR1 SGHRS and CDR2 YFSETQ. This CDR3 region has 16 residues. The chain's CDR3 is CASSSGAPVGTDTQYF. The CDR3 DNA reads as TGCGCCAGCAGCTCCGGGGCCCCGGTAGGCACAGATACGCAGTATTTT.

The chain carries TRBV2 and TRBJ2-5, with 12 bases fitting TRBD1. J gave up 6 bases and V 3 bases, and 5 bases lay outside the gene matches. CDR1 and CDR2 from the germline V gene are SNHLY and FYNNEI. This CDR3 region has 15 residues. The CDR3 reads CASSDGTGGGKTQYF. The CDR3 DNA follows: TGTGCCAGCAGTGATGGGACAGGGGGCGGAAAGACCCAGTACTTC.

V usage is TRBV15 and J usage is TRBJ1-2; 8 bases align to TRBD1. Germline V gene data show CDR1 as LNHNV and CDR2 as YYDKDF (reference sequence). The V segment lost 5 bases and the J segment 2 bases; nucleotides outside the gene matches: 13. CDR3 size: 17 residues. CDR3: CATSVKTGVVVNYGYTF. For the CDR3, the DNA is TGTGCCACCAGCGTAAAGACAGGGGTAGTTGTAAACTATGGCTACACCTTC.

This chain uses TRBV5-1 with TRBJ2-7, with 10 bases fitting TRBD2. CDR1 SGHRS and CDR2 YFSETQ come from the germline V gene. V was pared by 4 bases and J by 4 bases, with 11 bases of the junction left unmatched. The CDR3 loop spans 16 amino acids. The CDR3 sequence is CASSGRAGGPSYEQYF. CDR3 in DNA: TGCGCCAGCAGCGGACGAGCGGGGGGGCCCTCTTACGAGCAGTACTTC.

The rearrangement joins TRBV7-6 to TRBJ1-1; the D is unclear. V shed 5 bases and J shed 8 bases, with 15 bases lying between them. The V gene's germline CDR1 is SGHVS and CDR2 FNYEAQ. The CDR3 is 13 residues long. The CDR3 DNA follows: TGTGCCAGCAGCCCGGTGGGGAGATCCGAAGCTTTCTTT. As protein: CASSPVGRSEAFF. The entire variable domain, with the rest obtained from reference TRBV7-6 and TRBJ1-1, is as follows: GAGVSQSPRYKVTKRGQDVALRCDPISGHVSLYWYRQALGQGPEFLTYFNYEAQQDKSGLPNDRFSAERPEGSISTLTIQRTEQRDSAMYRCASSPVGRSEAFFGQGTRLTVV.

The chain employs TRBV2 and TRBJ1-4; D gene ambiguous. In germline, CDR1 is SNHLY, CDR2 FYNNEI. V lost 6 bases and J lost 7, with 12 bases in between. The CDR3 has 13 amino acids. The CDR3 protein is CASSQRLSEKLFF. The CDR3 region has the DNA TGTGCCAGCAGCCAAAGGTTGAGTGAAAAACTGTTTTTT.

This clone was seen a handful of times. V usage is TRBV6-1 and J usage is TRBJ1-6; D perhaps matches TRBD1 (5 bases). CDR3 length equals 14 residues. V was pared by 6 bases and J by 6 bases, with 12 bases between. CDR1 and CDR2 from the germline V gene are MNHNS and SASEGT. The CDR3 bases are TGTGCCAGCAGCGAGGGGTTTCTTAATTCACCCCTCCACTTT. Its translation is CASSEGFLNSPLHF.

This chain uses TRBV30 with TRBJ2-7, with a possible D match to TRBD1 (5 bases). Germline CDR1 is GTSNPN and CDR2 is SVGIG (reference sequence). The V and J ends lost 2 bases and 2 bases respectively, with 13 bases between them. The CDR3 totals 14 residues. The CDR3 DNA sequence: TGTGCCTGGAGTCCGGGCCTGGGGCCCTACGAGCAGTACTTC. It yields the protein CAWSPGLGPYEQYF.

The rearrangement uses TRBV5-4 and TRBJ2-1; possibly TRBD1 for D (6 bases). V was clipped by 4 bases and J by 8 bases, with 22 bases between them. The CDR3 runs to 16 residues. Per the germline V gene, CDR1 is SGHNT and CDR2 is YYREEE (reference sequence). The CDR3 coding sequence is TGTGCCAGCAGCCAAGGGACATTAAAATCCGGCGATGAGCAGTTCTTC. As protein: CASSQGTLKSGDEQFF.

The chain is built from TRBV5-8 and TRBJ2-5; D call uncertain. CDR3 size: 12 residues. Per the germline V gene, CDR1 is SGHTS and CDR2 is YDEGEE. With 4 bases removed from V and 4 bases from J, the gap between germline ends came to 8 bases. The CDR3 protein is CASSPETETQYF. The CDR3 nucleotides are TGTGCCAGCAGCCCCGAAACAGAGACCCAGTACTTC.